The 14 T cell receptor beta chains below all came from one sample that was sequenced in a study of T cells in women clearing cervical HPV infection. Sequenced by immunoSEQ multiplex PCR; TCRdb stores in-frame clones only, minus some. The sample data list some 16,000 clones. Sequenced: blood buffy coat. These receptors came from a woman between 18 and 69 years old with a cervical HPV16 infection that either progressed to CIN3+ or cleared (not recorded which).

This clone ranks as medium-sized in terms of frequency. Read coverage stops 3 residues before the CDR3 terminus; the germline J gene supplies the remainder. V and J are TRBV5-1 and TRBJ1-2; 10 bases align to TRBD1. CDR1 and CDR2 (germline): SGHRS, YFSETQ. CDR3 length: 14 amino acids. V shed 3 bases and J 5 bases; nucleotides not matched to a gene: 4. CDR3 DNA (partial): TGCGCCAGCAGCTCCGGGACAGGGGATTATGGC. Translated, it gives CASSSGTGDYG. The full CDR3 protein is CASSSGTGDYGYTF.

Points on this clone: From the germline J gene comes the end of the CDR3, since the read stops 3 residues before it. The V and J genes are TRBV11-3 and TRBJ2-7; no clear D. CDR3 length: 14 residues. CDR1 is SGHNT and CDR2 is YENEEA in the germline V gene. V lost 5 bases and J lost 3, with 14 bases in between. The CDR3 region is CASSQSRGRYEQYF. The CDR3 DNA, read in part, is TGTGCCAGCAGCCAGTCTAGAGGCCGCTACGAG.

In regard to this clone: The read falls 3 residues short of the CDR3 end, and the missing part is taken from the germline J gene. This chain joins TRBV20-1 and TRBJ2-1, with TRBD1 matching over 9 bases. Germline CDR1 and CDR2: DFQATT and SNEGSKA (reference sequence). Trimming at V came to 8 bases and at J to 4 bases, leaving 9 bases not matched to a gene. This CDR3 has 14 amino acids. The part of the CDR3 DNA that was read is TGCAGTTACCACGGGACAGGGAATTACAATGAG. It is translated as CSYHGTGNYNE. The whole CDR3 is CSYHGTGNYNEQFF.

Remarks on this clone: The CDR3 end falls 3 residues outside the read, so it is completed with the germline J gene. The J gene is TRBJ2-3, the V gene TRBV12-3 or TRBV12-4; D possibly matches TRBD1 or TRBD2 (5 bases each). This CDR3 is built from 15 residues. The V gene lost 7 bases and the J gene lost 3 bases, with 17 bases spanning the gap. The covered CDR3 bases are TGTGCCAGCACCCAGAGGGTGGCAGGGACAGATACG. This sequence encodes CASTQRVAGTDT. The full-length CDR3 reads as CASTQRVAGTDTQYF.

Details on this clone: The read halts 3 residues ahead of the CDR3 end, with the missing end drawn from the germline J gene. The rearrangement links TRBV6-1 to TRBJ1-1, with TRBD1 matching over 7 bases. V lost 1 base, J lost 5 bases, and 4 bases stayed unmatched. The CDR3 spans 14 residues. Germline values: CDR1 MNHNS, CDR2 SASEGT. The sequenced part of the CDR3 DNA is TGTGCCAGCAGTGAAGGGCAGGGGGGTACTGAA. The encoded protein is CASSEGQGGTE. The complete CDR3 sequence is CASSEGQGGTEAFF.

Of note for this clone: The observed sequence ends 3 residues before the CDR3 terminus, with the missing tail filled in from the germline J gene. The rearrangement uses TRBV2 and TRBJ2-1; D remains unclear. Germline CDR1 is SNHLY and CDR2 is FYNNEI. Trimming left V 7 bases short and J 0 bases short, with 13 bases between. The CDR3 has 15 residues. The CDR3 loop reads CASIIPESSYNEQFF. Incomplete CDR3 DNA: TGTGCCAGCATCATCCCAGAGAGCTCCTACAATGAG.

A remark on this clone: The read gets to within 3 residues of the CDR3 end, and the germline J gene fills in the rest. The J gene is TRBJ1-4, the V gene TRBV6-2 or TRBV6-3; weak D call: TRBD1 (5 bases). Germline V lookup: CDR1 MNHEY, CDR2 SVGEGT. V lost 6 bases to trimming and J lost 6 bases, with 17 bases between them. This CDR3 has 15 amino acids. Partial CDR3 DNA: TGTGCCAGCAGCGAAGTCAGGGCTGTGGATGAAAAA. It is translated as CASSEVRAVDEK. The CDR3 in its entirety is CASSEVRAVDEKLFF.

On this clone itself: The read is 3 residues too short to cover the CDR3 end, so that end is filled in from the germline J gene. This rearrangement joins TRBV19 to TRBJ1-5, with D uncertain. With 5 bases removed from V and 0 bases from J, the gap between germline ends came to 8 bases. The CDR3 spans 14 residues. Germline CDR1 LNHDA, CDR2 SQIVND (reference sequence). The part of the CDR3 DNA that was read is TGTGCCAGTAGTGCCAGGAATAGCAATCAGCCC. This encodes CASSARNSNQP. The whole CDR3 protein is CASSARNSNQPQHF.

Notes on this clone: The sequence runs out 3 residues before the end of the CDR3; the remainder is reconstructed from the germline J gene. The chain has TRBV18 and TRBJ2-3; a weak D match, TRBD2 (5 bases). The CDR3 is made up of 14 amino acids. Germline V gives CDR1 KGHSH, CDR2 LQKENI. The CDR3 DNA, read in part, is TGTGCCAGCTCACCTCAAGGGATCGGGGAGCCG. Protein: CASSPQGIGEP. The full CDR3 reads CASSPQGIGEPQYF.

Partial CDR3 DNA: TGCAGTGCTAGAGATCGGGGATCAGGGACAGGGGGCGCTTTCGGTGAG. Translation: CSARDRGSGTGGAFGE. The CDR3, in full, reads CSARDRGSGTGGAFGEQFF. The chain links TRBV20-1 to TRBJ2-1; TRBD1 agrees at 12 bases. The DNA ends 3 residues before the CDR3 does, and the rest of the CDR3 is filled in from the germline J gene. CDR1 is DFQATT, CDR2 SNEGSKA, per germline (reference sequence). The CDR3 spans 19 residues. J lost 9 bases, V lost 0 bases, and 18 bases had no gene match.

Points on this clone: The CDR3 goes on 3 residues after the read ends, and that part is filled in from the germline J gene. The V and J genes are TRBV6-1 and TRBJ1-1, with 7 bases identical to TRBD1. This CDR3 has 14 amino acids. Germline V gene sequence: CDR1 MNHNS, CDR2 SASEGT. The sequenced part of the CDR3 DNA is TGTGCCAGCAGTGATCAGGGACAGATGGTCGGA. Its protein product is CASSDQGQMVG. The entire CDR3 protein is CASSDQGQMVGAFF.

Details on this clone: The read terminates 3 residues ahead of where the CDR3 ends, so the germline J gene completes it. The chain links TRBV20-1 to TRBJ2-3, with D possibly TRBD2 on 5 matching bases. CDR3 size: 16 residues. CDR1 and CDR2 from the germline V gene are DFQATT and SNEGSKA (reference sequence). The V and J ends lost 0 bases and 1 base respectively, with 14 bases between them. The CDR3 bases that were read are TGCAGTGCTAGAGATCACTGGGGTAGCGGCACAGATACG. This encodes CSARDHWGSGTDT. The full CDR3 protein reads CSARDHWGSGTDTQYF.

Remarks on this clone: The read comes to an end 3 residues before the CDR3 does, leaving the germline J gene to fill in the end. V is TRBV7-9 and J is TRBJ2-1; D unclear. The germline gives CDR1 SEHNR, CDR2 FQNEAQ (reference sequence). This CDR3 is 14 amino acids long. The V gene lost 3 bases and the J gene lost 0 bases, with 6 bases spanning the gap. This CDR3 reads CASSLGSSYNEQFF. The sequenced part of the CDR3 DNA is TGTGCCAGCAGCTTGGGCAGCTCCTACAATGAG. The whole variable domain, filled in from reference TRBV7-9 and TRBJ2-1, reads DTGVSQNPRHKITKRGQNVTFRCDPISEHNRLYWYRQTLGQGPEFLTYFQNEAQLEKSRLLSDRFSAERPKGSFSTLEIQRTEQGDSAMYLCASSLGSSYNEQFFGPGTRLTVL.

Concerning this clone: The CDR3 extends 3 residues past the end of the read, so its final part is completed from the germline J gene. The rearrangement links TRBV4-1 to TRBJ2-7, with D unclear. The germline V gene encodes CDR1 MGHRA and CDR2 YSYEKL. The CDR3 loop spans 15 amino acids. Deletions cut 1 base from V and 5 bases from J, with 15 bases between. The CDR3 bases that were read are TGCGCCAGCAGCCAAGGCGCAACTCATCTAAACGAG. This gives the protein CASSQGATHLNE. The entire CDR3 reads CASSQGATHLNEQYF.